This TCR beta chain was sequenced for a study of blood T cells in healthy people across ages (dated by TCRdb to 2013 to 2016). About the study as a whole: Template switching captured roughly one uniquely barcoded TCR beta cDNA molecule per two T cells in model experiments. The study analyzed two additional independent replicas of 1 million unique cDNA reads from the same blood draw for two donors, one aged 18 to 30 and one aged 80 or older. Using deep sequencing normalized with unique cDNA molecular identifiers, the study measured how TCR beta repertoire diversity changes with age. To avoid experimental bias, donors of different ages were distributed randomly across sequencing lanes. Donors were grouped into four age groups: young (average 16 years), middle-aged (about 40), aged (around 62) and long-lived (approximately 78). Study-wide findings and limitations: Observed TCR beta diversity per million T cells fell roughly linearly with age, and a significant reduction was already apparent by age around 36. Donor CMV infection status was unknown, potentially confounding age-related changes in expanded clonotypes. Compared with the aged group, the long-lived group had more naive CD4+ T cells, fewer expanded clones and increased TCR diversity, a pattern suggesting age selection. The percentage of naive T cells measured by flow cytometry correlated strongly with observed TCR beta diversity. Conclusive comparison of naive and antigen-experienced compartments was prevented by the profiling of bulk unsorted PBMCs. Estimates of total diversity from one million sequenced T cells were regarded as lower bounds and underestimates.

This clonotype has only a few counts. Its antigen is still unknown. No much larger clone exists at a distance of one base, and base qualities are not known. Donors were 30 to 45 systemically healthy Caucasian individuals from Russia aged roughly 6 to 100 years. Around 10 milliliters of peripheral blood were collected from each donor into EDTA-treated Vacutainer tubes. PBMCs were isolated by Ficoll-Paque density-gradient centrifugation, with at least 6 million obtained per sample. Trizol reagent was used to extract total RNA from PBMCs, with at least 5.5 micrograms per sample. Naive CD45RAhigh/CD27high T cell percentages were measured by flow cytometry on a PBMC aliquot from every donor. Library preparation employed 5' RACE. Sequencing relied on an Illumina HiSeq 2500. A second PCR of roughly 6 to 12 cycles was performed with a sample-barcoded 5' primer and a J-beta primer mix. A template-switch 5' adaptor carrying 12 random nucleotides introduced a unique molecular identifier onto each TCR beta cDNA molecule. At least 2.5 million CDR3-containing paired-end reads were obtained from each sample. The Mint cDNA synthesis kit, primed by a TRBC-specific oligonucleotide, was used to synthesize first-strand cDNA from all RNA. After uracil-DNA glycosylase treatment, a first 18-cycle PCR used universal primers M1SS and BC2_uni_R on all cDNA. The paper's processing steps were these. For normalization, 1 million high-quality reads, each with a distinct molecular identifier, were randomly selected from each sample. Instead of being binned into consensus sequences, reads with shared molecular identifiers were discarded. CDR3 identification, clonotype clustering and error correction used MiTCR with a Q25 quality threshold and the strictest error-elimination algorithm. Lower-bound total TCR beta diversity was estimated with a nonparametric unseen species model using Euler transformation. TCRdb trimmed the raw reads at Q25, called clones with MiXCR and kept productive beta chains. A single entry per CDR3 protein holds the most common genes and DNA from its merged rows. The V and J calls were not made by the authors but by TCRdb's processing. This sample comprises hundreds of thousands of distinct CDR3 sequences, about a fifth of them detected only once. Around 21% of the sample is held by the ten biggest clonotypes.

This sequence originates from a man aged 65 to 79 in good health. The sequenced material came from blood.

The DNA sequence follows: TGTGCCAGTAGTATGGACAGGGGAGTAAACATTCAGTACTTC. Its amino acids are CASSMDRGVNIQYF. The chain links TRBV19 with TRBJ2-4, with 9 middle bases fitting TRBD1. CDR1 and CDR2 are drawn from the germline V gene (reference sequence): LNHDA, SQIVND. V loses 3 bases at its end and J loses 6 bases; junction bases beyond the gene matches: 3. Reading from cysteine to phenylalanine, the CDR3 counts 14 amino acids. This entry keeps only the CDR3 DNA: 42 bases, framed from base 1.